What follows is one TCR beta chain and its context. The data were taken from a study of blood T cell repertoires in COVID-19. Study details: Acute and convalescent COVID-19 samples came from the United States, Italy and Spain. The cDNA or gDNA used as material had been derived from T cells, B-cell-depleted T cells, or PBMCs.

Authors' analysis steps: For nucleated cells, counts were estimated from reference gene primer amplification. The table came from immunoSEQ multiplex PCR; TCRdb's copy has only in-frame clones and leaves some out. The DNA gave D and trimming, while V, J and clone size come from that table. Here the sample spans about 140,000 clones, approximately 84% being singletons. Germline V gene sequence: CDR1 SGHTA, CDR2 FQGTGA. The CDR3 is 14 amino acids. Trimming shortened V by 6 bases and J by 5 bases, and 15 bases separated the two germline ends. This sequence joins TRBV7-3 and TRBJ2-3; D call uncertain. This receptor was taken from a woman of 80 years or more in a cohort sampled during active or convalescent COVID-19. Input material: peripheral blood. CDR3 in DNA: TGTGCCAGCAGGTTGGCAGGTGGCTTAGATACGCAGTATTTT. It is translated as CASRLAGGLDTQYF. Full variable domain (rest looked up from reference TRBV7-3 and TRBJ2-3): GAGVSQTPSNKVTEKGKYVELRCDPISGHTALYWYRQSLGQGPEFLIYFQGTGAADDSGLPNDRFFAVRPEGSVSTLKIQRTERGDSAVYLCASRLAGGLDTQYFGPGTRLTVL.